This TCR beta chain is drawn from a study of shared clonotypes between healthy human individuals. General study points: Specimens sampled were limited to blood, with tissue repertoires likely differing. A limitation of the genetic and exposure-history diversity represented arose from few donors. Some clonotypes were shared by all four sorted-subset donors, while others were not shared. The non-shared ones had lower generation probabilities than the shared ones.

The CDR3 is 13 amino acids. Germline CDR1 is MNHEY and CDR2 is SMNVEV (reference sequence). Trimming shortened V by 6 bases and J by 4 bases, and 10 bases separated the two germline ends. Repertoires were generated with immunoSEQ multiplex PCR, while TCRdb's copy carries only in-frame clones and drops some. In the table there are around 200,000 clones, 90% to 95% of which are singletons. A word on this clone: The target antigen is unknown.

The chain couples TRBV27 to TRBJ1-3; D not resolved. The sequence came from a woman aged 30 to 39 in good health. Input material: naive CD4+ T cells sorted from blood. Subset in this sample: CD45RA+ positively selected. The DNA for the CDR3 is TGTGCCAGCAGCCAGGAAAGGGGAAACACCATATATTTT. Protein sequence: CASSQERGNTIYF.